Below are 11 T cell receptor beta chains sequenced from a single sample in a study of type 1 and type 2 diabetes patients. Genomic DNA was the PCR template. Multiplex PCR with 30 forward and 13 reverse primers amplified the TCR beta CDR3. MiXCR, run by TCRdb on the multiplex PCR reads, gives a single entry per CDR3 protein. The sample has approximately 260,000 distinct CDR3 sequences; around 47% are singletons. The material sequenced was peripheral blood mononuclear cells (PBMCs). Receptors originate from a man aged 18 to 35 with type 2 diabetes.

This chain connects TRBV20-1 to TRBJ2-1; tentatively, D is TRBD1 (6 bases). V gave up 2 bases and J gave up 10 bases, with 21 bases separating them. The germline V gene encodes CDR1 DFQATT and CDR2 SNEGSKA (reference sequence). CDR3 size: 15 residues. CDR3 residues: CSARLRTTGLGEQFF. In DNA form, the CDR3 reads TGCAGTGCTAGACTCCGGACGACAGGTTTAGGGGAGCAGTTCTTC.

V and J are TRBV20-1 and TRBJ2-5; D tentatively fits TRBD1 or TRBD2 (5 bases each). The CDR3 totals 14 residues. Germline V CDR1 and CDR2: DFQATT, SNEGSKA (reference sequence). With 5 bases removed from V and 4 bases from J, the gap between germline ends came to 17 bases. The CDR3 DNA follows: TGCAGTGCTCCTGGGACCAGAATCCCAGAGACCCAGTACTTC. It encodes CSAPGTRIPETQYF.

This clonotype was observed a few times. This sequence joins TRBV5-1 and TRBJ1-4; D is uncertain. The germline gives CDR1 SGHRS, CDR2 YFSETQ. The CDR3 contains 13 residues. V was clipped by 4 bases and J by 5 bases, with 9 bases between them. CDR3 sequence (DNA): TGCGCCAGCAGCACTGGCCTGAATGAAAAACTGTTTTTT. As protein: CASSTGLNEKLFF.

The chain recombines TRBV29-1 with TRBJ2-7; D unresolved. The CDR3 sequence is 15 residues long. Germline V gives CDR1 SQVTM, CDR2 ANQGSEA. Trimming pared 2 bases from V and 0 bases from J, leaving 14 bases between. Written as DNA, the CDR3 is TGCAGCGTTGAACTGGGCTCCACCGCCTCCTACGAGCAGTACTTC. This translates into CSVELGSTASYEQYF.

The chain links TRBV25-1 to TRBJ2-3, with 9 bases fitting TRBD2. V trimming: 2 bases; J trimming: 1 base; junction bases outside the gene matches: 13. The CDR3 is 19 amino acids. CDR1 and CDR2 from the germline V gene are MGHDK and SYGVNS. The CDR3 DNA reads as TGTGCCAGCAGTGAAAAGGGTGGTAGCGGGGGAGGGCGCACAGATACGCAGTATTTT. It translates to CASSEKGGSGGGRTDTQYF.

The V gene is TRBV27, the J gene TRBJ2-3; the D gene is possibly TRBD2 (6 bases). CDR3 length equals 18 residues. Germline assignment: CDR1 MNHEY and CDR2 SMNVEV (reference sequence). V lost 2 bases and J 4 bases, leaving 22 bases between the germline ends. The CDR3 sequence is CASSLERVGGIGADTQYF. CDR3 in DNA: TGTGCCAGCAGTTTAGAGAGGGTCGGCGGGATTGGAGCAGATACGCAGTATTTT.

This clonotype was seen more than once but under ten times. The chain is built from TRBV7-2 and TRBJ2-3; 8 bases are shared with TRBD2. The CDR3 extends over 16 amino acids. V was pared by 1 base and J by 9 bases, with 12 bases of the junction left unmatched. Germline V gives CDR1 SGHTA, CDR2 FQGNSA. The CDR3 loop is CASSLEGTLRGDTQYF. The CDR3 DNA sequence: TGTGCCAGCAGCTTAGAGGGGACGTTGCGGGGGGACACGCAGTATTTT. Variable domain in full (rest from reference TRBV7-2 and TRBJ2-3): GAGVSQSPSNKVTEKGKDVELRCDPISGHTALYWYRQSLGQGLEFLIYFQGNSAPDKSGLPSDRFSAERTGGSVSTLTIQRTQQEDSAVYLCASSLEGTLRGDTQYFGPGTRLTVL.

V usage is TRBV20-1 and J usage is TRBJ2-7, with D perhaps TRBD1 (5 bases). CDR1 and CDR2 from the germline V gene are DFQATT and SNEGSKA (reference sequence). This CDR3 spans 13 amino acids. V gave up 0 bases and J gave up 3 bases, with 9 bases separating them. The DNA of the CDR3 is TGCAGTGCTAGAGATTTGGGGCTCTACGAGCAGTACTTC. Encoded protein: CSARDLGLYEQYF.

The CDR3 reads CASSLRLAGAVRRETQYF. The CDR3 nucleotides are TGTGCCAGCAGTTTACGGCTAGCGGGGGCGGTTCGTCGGGAGACCCAGTACTTC. The chain couples TRBV12-3 or TRBV12-4 to TRBJ2-5; 10 bases map to TRBD2. This CDR3 is 18 amino acids long. The ends lost 2 bases at V and 5 bases at J; junction bases unmatched: 14.

The CDR3 protein is CASSQGPHQPQHF. Here the CDR3 DNA reads TGTGCCAGCAGTCAGGGCCCGCATCAGCCCCAGCATTTT. This sequence joins TRBV7-2 and TRBJ1-5, with D perhaps matching TRBD1 (5 bases). Germline CDR1 reads SGHTA; CDR2 reads FQGNSA. The V end lost 6 bases, the J end lost 5 bases, and 11 bases lay between the germline ends. The CDR3 extends over 13 amino acids. Complete variable domain (other parts from reference TRBV7-2 and TRBJ1-5): GAGVSQSPSNKVTEKGKDVELRCDPISGHTALYWYRQSLGQGLEFLIYFQGNSAPDKSGLPSDRFSAERTGGSVSTLTIQRTQQEDSAVYLCASSQGPHQPQHFGDGTRLSIL.

In its sample, this clonotype was seen a few times. V gene TRBV19 combines with J gene TRBJ2-3; perhaps TRBD1 as D (6 bases). This CDR3 spans 15 amino acids. The V and J ends lost 7 bases and 2 bases respectively, with 16 bases between them. Germline V CDR1 and CDR2: LNHDA, SQIVND (reference sequence). CDR3 nucleotide sequence: TGTGCCAGTACCCCCTTACAGGGATCCACAGATACGCAGTATTTT. Protein sequence: CASTPLQGSTDTQYF.